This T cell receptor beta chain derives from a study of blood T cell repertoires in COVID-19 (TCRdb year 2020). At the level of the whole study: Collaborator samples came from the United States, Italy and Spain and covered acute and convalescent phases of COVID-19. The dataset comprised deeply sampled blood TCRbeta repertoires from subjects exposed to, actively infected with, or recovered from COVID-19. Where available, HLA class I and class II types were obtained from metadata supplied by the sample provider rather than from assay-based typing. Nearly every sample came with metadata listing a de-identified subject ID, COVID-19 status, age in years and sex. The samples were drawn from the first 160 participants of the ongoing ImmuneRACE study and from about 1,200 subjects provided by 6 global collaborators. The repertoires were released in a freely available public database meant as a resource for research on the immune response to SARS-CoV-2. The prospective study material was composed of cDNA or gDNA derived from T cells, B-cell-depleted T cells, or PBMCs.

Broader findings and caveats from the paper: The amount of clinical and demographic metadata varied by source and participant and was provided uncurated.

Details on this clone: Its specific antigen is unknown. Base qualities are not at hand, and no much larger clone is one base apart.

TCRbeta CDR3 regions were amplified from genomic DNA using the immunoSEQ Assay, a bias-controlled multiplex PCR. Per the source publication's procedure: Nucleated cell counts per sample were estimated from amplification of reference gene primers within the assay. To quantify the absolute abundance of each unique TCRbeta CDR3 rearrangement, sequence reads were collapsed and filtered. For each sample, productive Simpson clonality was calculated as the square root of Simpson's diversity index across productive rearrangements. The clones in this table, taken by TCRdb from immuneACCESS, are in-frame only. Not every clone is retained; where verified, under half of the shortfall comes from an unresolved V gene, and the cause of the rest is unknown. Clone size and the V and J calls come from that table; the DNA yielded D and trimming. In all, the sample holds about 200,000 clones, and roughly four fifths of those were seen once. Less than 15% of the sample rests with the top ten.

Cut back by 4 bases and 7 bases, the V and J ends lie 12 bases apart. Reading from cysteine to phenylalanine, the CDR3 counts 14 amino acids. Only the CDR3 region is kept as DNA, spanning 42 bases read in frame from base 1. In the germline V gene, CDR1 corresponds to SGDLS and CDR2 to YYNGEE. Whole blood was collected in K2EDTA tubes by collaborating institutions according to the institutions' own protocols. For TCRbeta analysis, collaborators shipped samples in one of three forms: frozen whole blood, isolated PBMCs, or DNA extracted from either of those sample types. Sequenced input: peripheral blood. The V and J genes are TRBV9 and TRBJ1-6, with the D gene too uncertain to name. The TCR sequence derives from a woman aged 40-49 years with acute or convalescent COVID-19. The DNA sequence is TGTGCCAGCAGCCAAGAGGTCTTGAATTCACCCCTCCACTTT. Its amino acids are CASSQEVLNSPLHF.